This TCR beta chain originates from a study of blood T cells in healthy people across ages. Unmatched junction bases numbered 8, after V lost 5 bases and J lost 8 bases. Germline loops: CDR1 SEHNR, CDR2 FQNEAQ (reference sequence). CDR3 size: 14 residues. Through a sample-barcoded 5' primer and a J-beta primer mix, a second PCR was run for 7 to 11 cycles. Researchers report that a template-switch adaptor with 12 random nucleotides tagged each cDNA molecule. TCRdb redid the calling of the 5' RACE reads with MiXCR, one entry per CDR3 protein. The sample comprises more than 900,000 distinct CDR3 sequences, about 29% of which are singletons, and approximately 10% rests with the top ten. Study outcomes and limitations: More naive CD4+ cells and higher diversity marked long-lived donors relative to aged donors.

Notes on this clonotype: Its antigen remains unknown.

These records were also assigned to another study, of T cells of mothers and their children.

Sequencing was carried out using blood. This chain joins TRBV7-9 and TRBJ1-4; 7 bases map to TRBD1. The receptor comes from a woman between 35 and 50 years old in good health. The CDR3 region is CASSLDRVEEKLFF. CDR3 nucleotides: TGTGCCAGCAGCCTCGACAGGGTAGAGGAAAAACTGTTTTTT.